This T cell receptor beta chain was captured in a study of blood T cell repertoires in COVID-19 (TCRdb year 2020). Background on the whole study: Samples covering the acute and convalescent phases of COVID-19 were provided by collaborators in the United States, Italy and Spain. The dataset comprised deeply sampled blood TCRbeta repertoires from subjects exposed to, actively infected with, or recovered from COVID-19. Samples came from the ongoing ImmuneRACE study (first 160 participants) plus 1,254 subjects from 6 global collaborators. The repertoires were released in a freely available public database meant as a resource for research on the immune response to SARS-CoV-2. Where available, HLA class I and class II types were obtained from metadata supplied by the sample provider rather than from assay-based typing. The prospective study material was composed of cDNA or gDNA derived from T cells, B-cell-depleted T cells, or PBMCs. A de-identified subject ID, COVID-19 status, age in years and sex were almost always included in the sample metadata.

The investigation overall reported the following: How much clinical and demographic metadata was included differed by source and by participant, and the metadata was provided uncurated.

V is clipped by 2 bases and J by 5 bases, and the sequence between their germline boundaries is 15 bases long. Based on the germline V gene, the CDR1 and CDR2 sequences are MNHNS and SASEGT. Including the terminal cysteine and phenylalanine, the CDR3 comprises 15 residues. Only the CDR3 portion is preserved as DNA: 45 bases, with reading frame beginning at the first base. TCRbeta CDR3 regions were amplified from genomic DNA using the immunoSEQ Assay, a bias-controlled multiplex PCR. Per the authors' processing: The number of nucleated cells in each sample was estimated from the amplification of reference gene primers within the assay. To quantify the absolute abundance of each unique TCRbeta CDR3 rearrangement, sequence reads were collapsed and filtered. For each sample, productive Simpson clonality was calculated as the square root of Simpson's diversity index over productive rearrangements. Sourced from immuneACCESS, this table was stored by TCRdb with only in-frame sequences that have V and J called. A share of the clones is absent; for the studies checked, an unresolved V gene accounts for under half, and the remainder has no known explanation. D and trimming were read from the DNA, whereas the V and J calls and clone size are those reported in that table. The table for this sample lists about 330,000 clones; around 86% of them were counted only once. About 9.4% of the sample is in the top ten clones.

A note on this clone: It lacks a known antigen. Per-nucleotide qualities are absent, and no much larger clonotype sits a single base away.

Enrolling through a virtual design, the prospective study's participants ranged in age from roughly 18 to 95 years and lived across about two dozen United States geographic areas. In the prospective study, cohorts were assigned on the basis of participant-reported clinical history obtained from a screening survey and a study questionnaire. Recovered participants in ImmuneRACE Cohort 3 were defined by two consecutive negative NP/OP PCR tests, clearance by a healthcare professional, or resolution of symptoms. Mobile phlebotomists in the prospective study collected whole blood, serum and a nasopharyngeal or oropharyngeal swab from every participant. Participants in the prospective study had the option to provide additional blood draws and questionnaires over a roughly two-month period. Before DNA extraction, prospective study blood samples were shipped either frozen or at room temperature.

The sequence derives from a woman aged 18-29 years who had recovered from COVID-19. Recombination joined TRBV6-1 with TRBJ2-5, and perhaps TRBD1 as D gene, on 7 matching bases. Material: PBMCs or T cells enriched from blood (not recorded which). The DNA sequence is TGTGCCAGCAGTGAATCCGCAGGGGGGATGGAGACCCAGTACTTC. Its translation reads: CASSESAGGMETQYF.